This entry concerns a single T cell receptor (beta chain). Each participant's cohort was designated according to participant-reported clinical history. Recovered Cohort 3 donors showed two negative PCRs, clearance, or symptom resolution. The data originate from a study of blood T cell repertoires in COVID-19. Here immunoSEQ multiplex PCR was the method, and the copy in TCRdb shows in-frame clones only, minus some. This sample yields over 200,000 clones, of which approximately 75% are seen a single time; about 10% belongs to the top ten. CDR1 is SGHRS and CDR2 is YFSETQ in the germline V gene. This CDR3 is built from 13 residues. J lost 9 bases, V lost 4 bases, and 8 bases had no gene match.

The sequence was collected from a middle-aged man who had recovered from COVID-19. The V and J genes are TRBV5-1 and TRBJ2-3, with 7 bases aligning to TRBD2. Sequenced: PBMCs or T cells enriched from blood (not recorded which). The chain's CDR3 is CASSPPTSDTQYF. CDR3 nucleotide sequence: TGCGCCAGCAGCCCCCCCACTAGCGACACGCAGTATTTT.